Listed below are T cell receptor beta chains from one sample, sequenced in a study of Ad26.COV2.S vaccination and SARS-CoV-2 variants. Data came from immunoSEQ multiplex PCR; TCRdb stores just in-frame clones and leaves some out. The data hold roughly 330,000 clones, with 90% observed a single time. The material was peripheral blood, obtained in a trial of Ad26.COV2.S vaccine versus placebo. The source of these receptors is a person aged 18 to 65 who received the Ad26.COV2.S COVID-19 vaccine or a placebo. CDR3s include the opening cysteine and the closing phenylalanine or tryptophan. The D gene is left open where the match is weak. Clone size is shown for a subset of rows, as once, few, many or a class of expanded clone.

j_call d_call clone_size v_call cdr3_nt cdr3_aa
TRBJ1-2 NA NA TRBV20-1 TGCAGTGCTAGCCCGGGCGGCTACACCTTC CSASPGGYTF
TRBJ2-2 NA NA TRBV3-1/TRBV3-2 TGTGCCAGCAGCCAAGAAGGCAGACTTTCCACCGGGGAGCTGTTTTTT CASSQEGRLSTGELFF
TRBJ2-1 TRBD2 NA TRBV28 TGTGCCAGCAGAATAGCGGGAGGATACAATGAGCAGTTCTTC CASRIAGGYNEQFF
TRBJ1-3 NA once TRBV7-2 TGTGCCAGCAGCTTAGTTTTGGGCCGATTTCTAACCGACGGGAACACCATATATTTT CASSLVLGRFLTDGNTIYF
TRBJ2-2 NA NA TRBV5-4 TGTGCCAGCAGCTTGGTAGGCGAGTTCACCGGGGAGCTGTTTTTT CASSLVGEFTGELFF
TRBJ1-5 NA once TRBV24-1 TGTGCCACCAGTGCCGCAGATAGCAATCAGCCCCAGCATTTT CATSAADSNQPQHF
TRBJ1-5 NA NA TRBV6-5 TGTGCCAGCAGCTTGGGACGAGGCAATCAGCCCCAGCATTTT CASSLGRGNQPQHF
TRBJ2-1 TRBD1 NA TRBV10-3 TGTGCCATCAGTGAGGGCGGACAGGGGGACAGTGTTGAGCAGTTCTTC CAISEGGQGDSVEQFF
TRBJ2-3 NA NA TRBV5-1 TGCGCCAGCAGCTTGGATCGGGGCAACACAGATACGCAGTATTTT CASSLDRGNTDTQYF
TRBJ2-4 NA NA TRBV3-1/TRBV3-2 TGTGCCAGCAGGCAGACAGACACCAAAAACATTCAGTACTTC CASRQTDTKNIQYF
TRBJ1-3 NA NA TRBV27 TGTGCCAGCAGTTCCCTCGGATCGACAAACACCATATATTTT CASSSLGSTNTIYF
TRBJ1-5 TRBD1 NA TRBV19 TGTGCCAGTAGTATAGGACAGGGCCATCAGCCCCAGCATTTT CASSIGQGHQPQHF